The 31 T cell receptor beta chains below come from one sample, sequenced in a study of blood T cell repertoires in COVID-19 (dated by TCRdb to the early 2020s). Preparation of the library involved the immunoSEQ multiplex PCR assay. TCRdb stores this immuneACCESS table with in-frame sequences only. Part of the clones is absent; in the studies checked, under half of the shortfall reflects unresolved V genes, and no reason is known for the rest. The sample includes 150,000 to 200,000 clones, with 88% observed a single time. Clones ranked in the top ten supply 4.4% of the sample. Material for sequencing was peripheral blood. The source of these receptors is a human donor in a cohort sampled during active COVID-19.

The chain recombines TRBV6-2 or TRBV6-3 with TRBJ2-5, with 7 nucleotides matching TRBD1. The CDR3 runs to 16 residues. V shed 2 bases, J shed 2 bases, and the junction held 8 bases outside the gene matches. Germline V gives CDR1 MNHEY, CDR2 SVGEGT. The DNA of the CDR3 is TGTGCCAGCAGTTACCACGAGGGACAGATACAAGAGACCCAGTACTTC. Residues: CASSYHEGQIQETQYF.

The DNA of the CDR3 is TGTGCCAGCAGCGCGCCGGGACAGGGATGGGAGACCCAGTACTTC. It yields the protein CASSAPGQGWETQYF. This rearrangement joins TRBV5-4 to TRBJ2-5; TRBD1 matches at 9 bases. CDR1 SGHNT and CDR2 YYREEE come from the germline V gene (reference sequence). After removal of 4 bases from V and 5 bases from J, the junction contained 9 bases not matched to a gene. The CDR3 is made up of 15 amino acids. The full variable domain, in which reference TRBV5-4 and TRBJ2-5 provide the parts outside the CDR3, is ETGVTQSPTHLIKTRGQQVTLRCSSQSGHNTVSWYQQALGQGPQFIFQYYREEENGRGNFPPRFSGLQFPNYSSELNVNALELDDSALYLCASSAPGQGWETQYFGPGTRLLVL.

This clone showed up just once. CDR3 sequence: CASSSPDRENQPQHF. CDR3 coding DNA: TGCGCCAGCAGCTCGCCCGACAGGGAAAATCAGCCCCAGCATTTT. The chain carries TRBV4-1 and TRBJ1-5; 7 bases align to TRBD1. Germline assignment: CDR1 MGHRA and CDR2 YSYEKL. This CDR3 has 15 residues. V dropped 5 bases and J dropped 4; count of bases not matched to a gene: 8.

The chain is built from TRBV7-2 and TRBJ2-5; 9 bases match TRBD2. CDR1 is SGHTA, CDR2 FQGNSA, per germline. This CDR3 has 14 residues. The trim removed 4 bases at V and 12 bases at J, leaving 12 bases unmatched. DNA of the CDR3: TGTGCCAGCAGCTCTTCTAGCGGGGCCCCCAAGAAGTACTTC. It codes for CASSSSSGAPKKYF.

The CDR3 sequence: CASNQGVLPGNTIYF. The CDR3 nucleotides are TGTGCCAGCAATCAAGGGGTTCTACCCGGAAACACCATATATTTT. The chain employs TRBV3-1 (or the pseudogene TRBV3-2) and TRBJ1-3; maybe TRBD1 (5 bases). CDR3 length equals 15 residues. V lost 7 bases, J lost 4 bases, and 17 bases lay in between. CDR1 and CDR2 from the germline V gene are LGHDT and YNNKEL (reference sequence).

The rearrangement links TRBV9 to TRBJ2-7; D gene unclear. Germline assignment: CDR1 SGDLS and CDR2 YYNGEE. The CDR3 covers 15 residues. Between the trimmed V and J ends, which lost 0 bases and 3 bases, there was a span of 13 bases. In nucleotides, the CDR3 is TGTGCCAGCAGCGTAGGGGCCAGTGGCTACTACGAGCAGTACTTC. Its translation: CASSVGASGYYEQYF.

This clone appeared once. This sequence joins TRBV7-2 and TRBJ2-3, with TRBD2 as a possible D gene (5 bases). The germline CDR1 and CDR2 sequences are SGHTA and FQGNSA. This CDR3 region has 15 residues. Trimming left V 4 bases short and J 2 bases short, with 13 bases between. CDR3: CASSSIGGPTDTQYF. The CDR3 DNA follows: TGTGCCAGCAGCTCCATTGGAGGACCCACAGATACGCAGTATTTT.

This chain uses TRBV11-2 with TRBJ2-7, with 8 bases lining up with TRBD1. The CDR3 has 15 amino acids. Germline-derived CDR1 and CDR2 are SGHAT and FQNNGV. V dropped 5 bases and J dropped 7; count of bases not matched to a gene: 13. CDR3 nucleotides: TGTGCCAGCAGCCACAGGACAGGGATGATGGTTGAGCAGTACTTC. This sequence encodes CASSHRTGMMVEQYF.

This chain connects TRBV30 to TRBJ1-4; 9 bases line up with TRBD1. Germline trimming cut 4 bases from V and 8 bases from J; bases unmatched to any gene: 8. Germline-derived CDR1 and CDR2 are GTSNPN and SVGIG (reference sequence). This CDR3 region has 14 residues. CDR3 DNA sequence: TGTGCCTGGAACCCGGGACAGGGCGAGGAAAAACTGTTTTTT. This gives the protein CAWNPGQGEEKLFF.

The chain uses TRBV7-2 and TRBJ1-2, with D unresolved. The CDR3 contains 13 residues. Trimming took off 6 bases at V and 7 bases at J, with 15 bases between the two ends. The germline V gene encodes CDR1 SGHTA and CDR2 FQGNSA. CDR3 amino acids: CASREAAAGGYTF. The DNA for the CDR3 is TGTGCCAGCAGGGAAGCGGCAGCTGGTGGCTACACCTTC.

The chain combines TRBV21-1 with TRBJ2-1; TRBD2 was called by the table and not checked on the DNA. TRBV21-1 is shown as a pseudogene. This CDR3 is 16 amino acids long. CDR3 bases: TGTGCCAGCAGCAAAGATTGGCGGGAGAGGGCCAATGAGCAGTTCTTC. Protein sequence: CASSKDWRERANEQFF.

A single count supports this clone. CDR3 in DNA: TGCGCCAGCAGCCAAGATCCGGGGACAGTGGCAACCGGCTACACCTTC. Encoded protein: CASSQDPGTVATGYTF. The rearrangement joins TRBV4-3 to TRBJ1-2, with 7 bases lining up with TRBD1. The CDR3 runs to 16 residues. With 0 bases clipped from V and 8 bases from J, the junction kept 12 bases outside the gene matches. Per germline, CDR1 LGHNA and CDR2 YSLEER.

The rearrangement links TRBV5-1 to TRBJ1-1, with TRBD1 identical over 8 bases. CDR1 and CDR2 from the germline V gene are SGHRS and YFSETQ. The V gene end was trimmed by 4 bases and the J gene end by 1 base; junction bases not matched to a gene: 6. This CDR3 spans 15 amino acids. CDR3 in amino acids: CASSPQGQANTEAFF. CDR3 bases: TGCGCCAGCAGCCCCCAGGGACAGGCGAACACTGAAGCTTTCTTT.

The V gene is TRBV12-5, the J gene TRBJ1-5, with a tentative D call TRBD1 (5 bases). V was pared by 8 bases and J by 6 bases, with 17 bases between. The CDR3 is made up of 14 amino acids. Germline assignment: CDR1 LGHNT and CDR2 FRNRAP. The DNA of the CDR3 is TGTGCTAGTTCCCCGGGGGACCGACGTCAGCCCCAGCATTTT. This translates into CASSPGDRRQPQHF.

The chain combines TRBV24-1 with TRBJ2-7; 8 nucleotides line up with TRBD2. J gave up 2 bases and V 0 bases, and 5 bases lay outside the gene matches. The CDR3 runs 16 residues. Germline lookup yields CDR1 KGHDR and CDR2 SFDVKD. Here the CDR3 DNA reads TGTGCCACCAGTGATTTGATTAGCGGGGCGCCCTACGAGCAGTACTTC. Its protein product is CATSDLISGAPYEQYF.

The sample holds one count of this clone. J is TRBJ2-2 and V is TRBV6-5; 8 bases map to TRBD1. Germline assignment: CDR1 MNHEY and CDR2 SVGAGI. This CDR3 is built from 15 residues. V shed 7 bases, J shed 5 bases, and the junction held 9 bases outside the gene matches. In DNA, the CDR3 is TGTGCCAGCAAATCCCAGGGGGCGGGGACCGGGGAGCTGTTTTTT. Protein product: CASKSQGAGTGELFF.

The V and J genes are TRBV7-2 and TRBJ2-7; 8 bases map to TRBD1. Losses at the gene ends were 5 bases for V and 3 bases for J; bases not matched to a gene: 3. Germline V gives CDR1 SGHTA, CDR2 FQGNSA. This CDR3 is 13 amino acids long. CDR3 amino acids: CASSIGQGYEQYF. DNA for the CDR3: TGTGCCAGCAGCATTGGACAGGGCTACGAGCAGTACTTC.

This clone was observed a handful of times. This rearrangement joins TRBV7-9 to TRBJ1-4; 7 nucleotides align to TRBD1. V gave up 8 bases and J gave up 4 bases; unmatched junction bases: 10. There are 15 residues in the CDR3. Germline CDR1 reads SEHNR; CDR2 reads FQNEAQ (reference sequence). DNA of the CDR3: TGTGCCAGCGAAACCAGGGACAGTCGTAATGAAAAACTGTTTTTT. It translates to CASETRDSRNEKLFF.

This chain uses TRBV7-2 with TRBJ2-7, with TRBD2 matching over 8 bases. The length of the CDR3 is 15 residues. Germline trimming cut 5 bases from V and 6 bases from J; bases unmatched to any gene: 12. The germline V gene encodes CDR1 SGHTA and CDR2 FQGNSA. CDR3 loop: CASSPDSGALGEQYF. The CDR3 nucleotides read TGTGCCAGCAGCCCCGATAGCGGGGCACTGGGCGAGCAGTACTTC.

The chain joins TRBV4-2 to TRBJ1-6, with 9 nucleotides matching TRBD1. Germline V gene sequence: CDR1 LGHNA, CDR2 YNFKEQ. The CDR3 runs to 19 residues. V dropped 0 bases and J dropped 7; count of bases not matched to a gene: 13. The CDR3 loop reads CASSQDSGTGFMRNSPLHF. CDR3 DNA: TGTGCCAGCAGCCAAGATTCCGGGACAGGGTTCATGAGGAATTCACCCCTCCACTTT.

Here the CDR3 DNA reads TGTGCCAGCAGAAGGACAGGGTTTAATTCACCCCTCCACTTT. Protein product: CASRRTGFNSPLHF. The chain carries TRBV28 and TRBJ1-6; TRBD1 matches 8 bases. The CDR3 spans 14 residues. V gave up 6 bases and J gave up 6 bases; unmatched junction bases: 4. Looked up from germline, CDR1 is MDHEN and CDR2 is SYDVKM.

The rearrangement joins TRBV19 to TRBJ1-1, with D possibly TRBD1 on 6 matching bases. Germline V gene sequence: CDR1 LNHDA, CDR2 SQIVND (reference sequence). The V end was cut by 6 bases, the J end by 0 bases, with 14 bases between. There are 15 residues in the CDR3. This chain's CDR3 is CASRKDRSMNTEAFF. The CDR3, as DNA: TGTGCCAGTAGAAAAGACAGGAGCATGAACACTGAAGCTTTCTTT. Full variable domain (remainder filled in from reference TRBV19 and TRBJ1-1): DGGITQSPKYLFRKEGQNVTLSCEQNLNHDAMYWYRQDPGQGLRLIYYSQIVNDFQKGDIAEGYSVSREKKESFPLTVTSAQKNPTAFYLCASRKDRSMNTEAFFGQGTRLTVV.

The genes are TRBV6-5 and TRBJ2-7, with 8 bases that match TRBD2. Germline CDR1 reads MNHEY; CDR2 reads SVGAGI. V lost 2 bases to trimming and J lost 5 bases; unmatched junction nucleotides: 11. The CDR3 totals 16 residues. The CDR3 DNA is TGTGCCAGCAGTTACGCGGGGGGTCAGGGTGAGCACGAGCAGTACTTC. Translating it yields CASSYAGGQGEHEQYF.

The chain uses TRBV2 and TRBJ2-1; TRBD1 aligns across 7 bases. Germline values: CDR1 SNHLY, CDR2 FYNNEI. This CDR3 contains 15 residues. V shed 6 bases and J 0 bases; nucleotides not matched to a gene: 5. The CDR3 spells CASRTDRVSYNEQFF. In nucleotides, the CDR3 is TGTGCCAGCAGGACAGACAGGGTCTCCTACAATGAGCAGTTCTTC.

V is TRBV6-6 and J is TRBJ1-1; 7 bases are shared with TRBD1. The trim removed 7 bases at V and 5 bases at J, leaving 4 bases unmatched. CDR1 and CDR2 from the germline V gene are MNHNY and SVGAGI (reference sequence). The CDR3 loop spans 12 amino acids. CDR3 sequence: CASNGDSTEAFF. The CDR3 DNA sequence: TGTGCCAGCAACGGGGACAGTACTGAAGCTTTCTTT.

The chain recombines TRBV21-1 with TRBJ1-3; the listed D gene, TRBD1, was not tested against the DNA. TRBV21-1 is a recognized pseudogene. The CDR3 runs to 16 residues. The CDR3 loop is CASTVDRAASGNTIYF. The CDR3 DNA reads TGTGCCAGCACCGTGGACAGGGCGGCATCTGGAAACACCATATATTTT.

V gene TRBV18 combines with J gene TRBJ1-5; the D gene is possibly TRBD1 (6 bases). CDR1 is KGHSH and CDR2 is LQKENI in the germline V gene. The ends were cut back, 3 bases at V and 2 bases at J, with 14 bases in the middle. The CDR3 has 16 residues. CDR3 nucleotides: TGTGCCAGCTCACCGACAGAGGGGGTAGGCAATCAGCCCCAGCATTTT. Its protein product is CASSPTEGVGNQPQHF.

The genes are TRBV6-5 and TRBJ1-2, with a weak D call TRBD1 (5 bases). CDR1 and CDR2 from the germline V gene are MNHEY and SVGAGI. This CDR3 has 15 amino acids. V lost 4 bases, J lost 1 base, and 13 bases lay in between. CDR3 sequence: CASSSTGGDNYGYTF. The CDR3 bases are TGTGCCAGCAGTTCCACCGGAGGGGATAACTATGGCTACACCTTC.

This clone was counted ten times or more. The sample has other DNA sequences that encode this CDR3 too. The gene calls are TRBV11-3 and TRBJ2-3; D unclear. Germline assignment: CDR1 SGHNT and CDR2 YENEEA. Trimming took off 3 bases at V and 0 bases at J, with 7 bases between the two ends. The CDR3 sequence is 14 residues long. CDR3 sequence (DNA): TGTGCCAGCAGCTTGACAAGCAGCACAGATACGCAGTATTTT. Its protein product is CASSLTSSTDTQYF.

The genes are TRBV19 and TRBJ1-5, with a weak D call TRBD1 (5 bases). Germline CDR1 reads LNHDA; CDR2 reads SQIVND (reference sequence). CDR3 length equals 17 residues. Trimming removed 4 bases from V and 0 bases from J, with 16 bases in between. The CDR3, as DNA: TGTGCCAGTAGTAAAAGTCGCCCGGGACTTAGCAATCAGCCCCAGCATTTT. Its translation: CASSKSRPGLSNQPQHF.

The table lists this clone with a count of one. The CDR3 sequence is CASSPSTGNTEAFF. The CDR3 region has the DNA TGTGCCAGCAGTCCGTCAACAGGGAACACTGAAGCTTTCTTT. V and J are TRBV28 and TRBJ1-1; a possible D gene is TRBD1 (5 bases). There are 14 residues in the CDR3. Germline CDR1 reads MDHEN; CDR2 reads SYDVKM. Trimming shortened V by 5 bases and J by 1 base, and 11 bases separated the two germline ends.